Included here is one T cell receptor (beta chain) sequence, with context. This CDR3 is built from 13 residues. The V end was cut by 5 bases, the J end by 7 bases, with 12 bases between. Germline V gene sequence: CDR1 MNHEY, CDR2 SMNVEV (reference sequence). This entry comes from a study of blood T cell repertoires in COVID-19. In the study overall: Italy, Spain and the United States were the sources of the convalescent and acute COVID-19 samples. Sample material is recorded as cDNA or gDNA derived from T cells, B-cell-depleted T cells, or PBMCs.

Profiling relied on immunoSEQ multiplex PCR, and the TCRdb table lists in-frame clones only, not all of them. The sample has about 120,000 clones; just over 85% are singletons. The rearrangement joins TRBV27 to TRBJ1-5; D is unclear. Sequencing used peripheral blood. The source of this sequence is a woman between 50 and 59 years old with active or convalescent COVID-19. Here the CDR3 DNA reads TGTGCCAGCAGTCCCGACGCGGGACAGCCCCAGCATTTT. Protein sequence: CASSPDAGQPQHF.